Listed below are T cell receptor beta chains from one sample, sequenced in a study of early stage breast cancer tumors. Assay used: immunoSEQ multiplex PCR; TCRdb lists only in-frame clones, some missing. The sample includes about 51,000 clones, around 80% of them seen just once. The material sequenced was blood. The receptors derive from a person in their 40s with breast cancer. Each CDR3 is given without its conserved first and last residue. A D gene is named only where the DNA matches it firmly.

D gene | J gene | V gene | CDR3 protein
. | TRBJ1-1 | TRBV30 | AWSGQGGEAF
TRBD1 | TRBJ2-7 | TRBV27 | ASSLFSTGGEQY
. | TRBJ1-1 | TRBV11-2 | ASSLLKGRVTEAF
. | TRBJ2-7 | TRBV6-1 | ASSRDLSSYEQY
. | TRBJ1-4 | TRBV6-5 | ASSYSGPRANEKLF
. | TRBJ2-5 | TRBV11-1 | ASSLTAEYQETQY
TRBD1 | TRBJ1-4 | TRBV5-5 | ASSPPRGQGEKLF
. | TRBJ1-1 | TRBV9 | ASSPFRSGYTEAF
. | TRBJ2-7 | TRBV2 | ASSARRGFAYEQY
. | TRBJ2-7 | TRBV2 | ASKPRDRSYEQY
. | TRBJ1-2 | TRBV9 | ASSVGLAMGGYT
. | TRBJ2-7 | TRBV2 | ASSEVLQTSYEQY
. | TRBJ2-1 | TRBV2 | ASSEIWKGEQF
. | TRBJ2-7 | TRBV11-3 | ASSYINYEQY
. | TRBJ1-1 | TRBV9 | ASSSEGGQDTEAF
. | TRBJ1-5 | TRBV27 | ASSLKEGQPQH
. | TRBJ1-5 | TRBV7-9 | ASSRAGNQPQH
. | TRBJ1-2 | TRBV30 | ASGYGYT
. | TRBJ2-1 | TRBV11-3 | ASSLGTSKGNEQF
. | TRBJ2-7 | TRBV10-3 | AISGLGGEQY
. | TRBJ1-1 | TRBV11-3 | ASRTPVTEAF
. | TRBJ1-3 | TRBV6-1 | ASSEEGTWVGGNTIY
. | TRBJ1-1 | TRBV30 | AWRGGGANTEAF
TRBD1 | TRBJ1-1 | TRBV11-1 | ASSLGTGVRE
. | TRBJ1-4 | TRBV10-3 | AISGAPQGTNEKLF
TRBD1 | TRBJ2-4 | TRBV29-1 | SAARQGDIQY